This record covers a single T cell receptor (beta chain). This clone was observed a handful of times. Its binding antigen is unknown. Base-call qualities are not available, and no considerably larger clone is one nucleotide away. This sample is part of a study of blood T cell repertoires in COVID-19 (dated by TCRdb to the early 2020s). Background for the entire study: The collaborator samples originated in the United States, Italy and Spain and spanned the acute and convalescent phases of COVID-19. The material from the prospective study consisted of cDNA or gDNA derived from T cells, B-cell-depleted T cells, or PBMCs. Deeply sampled blood TCRbeta repertoires from subjects exposed to, actively infected with, or recovered from COVID-19 were included in the dataset. A freely available public database, intended as a resource for researchers studying the immune response to SARS-CoV-2, is where the repertoires were released. The samples were drawn from two sources: the first 160 participants of the ongoing ImmuneRACE study, and about 1,300 subjects contributed by 6 global collaborators. A de-identified subject ID, COVID-19 status, age in years and sex were almost always included in the sample metadata. Where HLA class I and class II types were available, the types were taken from metadata supplied by the sample provider, not from assay-based typing. Results and caveats for the whole study, not just this receptor: How much clinical and demographic metadata was included differed by source and by participant, and the metadata was provided uncurated.

The CDR3 runs 14 amino acids, cysteine and phenylalanine included. Only the CDR3 part of the read is kept: 42 bases, read in frame from the first base. Looking up the germline V gene yields CDR1 SGHTA and CDR2 FQGNSA. Trimming at the junction amounts to 0 bases on V and 7 bases on J, and the germline ends lie 9 bases apart. TCRbeta CDR3 regions were amplified from genomic DNA by means of the immunoSEQ Assay, a bias-controlled multiplex PCR. The source study handled its data this way. The number of nucleated cells in each sample was estimated by amplification of reference gene primers within the assay. To quantify the absolute abundance of each unique TCRbeta CDR3 rearrangement, sequence reads were collapsed and filtered. For each sample, productive Simpson clonality was calculated by taking the square root of Simpson's diversity index across productive rearrangements. TCRdb took over this immuneACCESS table, retaining in-frame rearrangements with V and J assigned. Such tables are incomplete; in checked studies, under half of the missing clones stem from an unresolved V gene, and the remainder is unexplained. V and J calls and clone size are copied from that table; D and trimming were computed from the DNA. Present in this sample are about 320,000 clones, 65% to 85% of which were seen just once. Roughly 1.1% of the sample belongs to the ten largest clones.

Whole blood was collected in K2EDTA tubes by collaborating institutions according to the institutions' own protocols. For TCRbeta analysis, collaborator samples were shipped as frozen whole blood, as isolated PBMCs, or as DNA extracted from either sample type. The sequence derives from a woman in her forties or fifties with acute or convalescent COVID-19. The source material was peripheral blood. This sequence uses TRBV7-2 and TRBJ2-2, and perhaps TRBD1 as D gene, on 5 matching bases. The CDR3 has the sequence CASSLARVGGELFF. The bases read TGTGCCAGCAGCTTAGCCAGGGTTGGCGGGGAGCTGTTTTTT.